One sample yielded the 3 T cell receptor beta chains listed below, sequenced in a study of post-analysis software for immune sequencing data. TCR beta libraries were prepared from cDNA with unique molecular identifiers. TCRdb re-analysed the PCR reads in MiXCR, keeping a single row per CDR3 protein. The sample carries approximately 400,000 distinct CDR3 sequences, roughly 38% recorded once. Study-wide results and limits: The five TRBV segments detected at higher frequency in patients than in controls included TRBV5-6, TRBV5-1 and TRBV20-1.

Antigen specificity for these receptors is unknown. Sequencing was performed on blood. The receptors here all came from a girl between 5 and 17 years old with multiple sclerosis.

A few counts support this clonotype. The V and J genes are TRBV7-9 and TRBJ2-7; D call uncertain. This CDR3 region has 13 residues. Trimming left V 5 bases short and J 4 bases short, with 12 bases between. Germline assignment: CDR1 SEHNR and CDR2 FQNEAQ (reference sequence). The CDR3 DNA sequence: TGTGCCAGCAGCGCGGCGTGGGCTTACGAGCAGTACTTC. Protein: CASSAAWAYEQYF.

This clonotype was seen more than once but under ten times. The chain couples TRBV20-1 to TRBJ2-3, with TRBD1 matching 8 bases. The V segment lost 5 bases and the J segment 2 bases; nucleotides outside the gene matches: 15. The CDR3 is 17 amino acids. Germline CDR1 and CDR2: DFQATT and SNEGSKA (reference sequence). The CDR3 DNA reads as TGCAGTGCTTCAGCAGGGGGCCGGGTTGTTTTCACAGATACGCAGTATTTT. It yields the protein CSASAGGRVVFTDTQYF.

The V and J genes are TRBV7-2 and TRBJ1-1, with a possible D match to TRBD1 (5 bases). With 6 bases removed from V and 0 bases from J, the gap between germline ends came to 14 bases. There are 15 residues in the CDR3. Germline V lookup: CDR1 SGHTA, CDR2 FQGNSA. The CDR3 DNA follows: TGTGCCAGCAGGGATCAGGGTACCATGAACACTGAAGCTTTCTTT. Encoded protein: CASRDQGTMNTEAFF.